These 20 T cell receptor beta chains originate from one sample sequenced in a study of blood T cell repertoires in COVID-19. Measured with immunoSEQ multiplex PCR; TCRdb has only the in-frame clones, and not every one. The sample includes over 250,000 clones, roughly 90% of them seen just once. The material sequenced was PBMCs or T cells enriched from blood (not recorded which). The origin of the receptors is a woman aged 45-60 years who had recovered from COVID-19.

About this clone itself: The DNA is omitted, as the CDR3 cannot be located on it reliably, and the CDR3 follows TCRdb's listing. V and J are TRBV27 and TRBJ2-7; the table's D call, TRBD2, has no DNA check behind it. In germline, CDR1 is MNHEY, CDR2 SMNVEV (reference sequence). The CDR3 is 13 residues long, ends included. The CDR3 reads CASSFAGGSQEYF.

This chain links TRBV6-5 with TRBJ1-5, with 7 bases fitting TRBD1. There are 14 residues in the CDR3. V lost 8 bases, J lost 4 bases, and 8 bases stayed unmatched. The V gene's germline CDR1 is MNHEY and CDR2 SVGAGI. CDR3 nucleotide sequence: TGTGCCAGCGCCGAGACAGGGCTGAATCAGCCCCAGCATTTT. Its translation: CASAETGLNQPQHF.

The chain uses TRBV30 and TRBJ2-5; 10 nucleotides agree with TRBD1. The CDR3 consists of 14 residues. Germline assignment: CDR1 GTSNPN and CDR2 SVGIG (reference sequence). Losses at the gene ends were 5 bases for V and 1 base for J; bases not matched to a gene: 4. The CDR3: CAWGTGVRQETQYF. In nucleotides, the CDR3 is TGTGCCTGGGGGACAGGGGTACGCCAAGAGACCCAGTACTTC.

The V and J genes are TRBV4-3 and TRBJ1-5; no reliable D call. The CDR3 has 15 residues. Germline CDR1 LGHNA, CDR2 YSLEER. Trimming pared 1 base from V and 5 bases from J, leaving 12 bases between. CDR3 sequence: CASSQGWLYDQPQHF. CDR3 in DNA: TGCGCCAGCAGCCAAGGTTGGCTGTATGATCAGCCCCAGCATTTT.

The V call is TRBV4-2, the J call TRBJ1-4; 7 positions agree with TRBD1. With V trimmed by 3 bases and J by 2 bases, 9 bases remained unmatched. Germline V gene lookup returns CDR1 LGHNA and CDR2 YNFKEQ. The CDR3 has 17 residues. CDR3 bases: TGTGCCAGCAGCCAGGGGACAGCCGCAAGCACTAATGAAAAACTGTTTTTT. It is translated as CASSQGTAASTNEKLFF.

The chain is built from TRBV7-9 and TRBJ1-2; a weak D match, TRBD1 (5 bases). This CDR3 has 14 amino acids. V was shortened by 5 bases and J by 2 bases, with 12 bases between the two germline ends. From germline, CDR1 is SEHNR and CDR2 FQNEAQ (reference sequence). The chain's CDR3 is CASSPGDFNYGYTF. The CDR3 region has the DNA TGTGCCAGCAGCCCGGGGGACTTCAACTATGGCTACACCTTC.

The chain carries TRBV19 and TRBJ2-5, with 10 bases identical to TRBD2. The CDR3 runs 17 residues. Germline lookup yields CDR1 LNHDA and CDR2 SQIVND (reference sequence). The V segment lost 11 bases and the J segment 5 bases; nucleotides outside the gene matches: 20. CDR3 sequence: CAASSPSGSPGRETQYF. CDR3 coding DNA: TGTGCCGCTAGTAGTCCTAGCGGGAGTCCGGGGCGGGAGACCCAGTACTTC.

V and J are TRBV4-1 and TRBJ2-5; 13 bases fit TRBD2. Unmatched junction bases numbered 8, after V lost 6 bases and J lost 4 bases. The germline V gene has CDR1 MGHRA and CDR2 YSYEKL. There are 16 residues in the CDR3. The CDR3 sequence: CASRGTSGNSRETQYF. For the CDR3, the DNA is TGCGCCAGCAGGGGGACTAGCGGGAACTCTCGAGAGACCCAGTACTTC.

CDR3 sequence: CASSSSTGLEVTQYF. CDR3 nucleotides: TGTGCCAGCAGCAGCTCGACAGGACTGGAAGTGACCCAGTACTTC. The gene calls are TRBV11-2 and TRBJ2-5; D might be TRBD1 (6 bases). CDR3 size: 15 residues. The ends were cut back, 5 bases at V and 7 bases at J, with 20 bases in the middle. Per the germline V gene, CDR1 is SGHAT and CDR2 is FQNNGV.

The chain carries TRBV28 and TRBJ1-5, with 9 bases aligning to TRBD1. The CDR3 runs 16 residues. V shed 8 bases, J shed 1 base, and the junction held 9 bases outside the gene matches. The germline gives CDR1 MDHEN, CDR2 SYDVKM. The CDR3 reads CASQDRGFRSNQPQHF. CDR3 nucleotides: TGTGCCAGCCAGGACAGGGGTTTTCGGAGCAATCAGCCCCAGCATTTT.

This chain links TRBV5-4 with TRBJ2-7; 15 bases fit TRBD2. The CDR3 spans 16 residues. The trim removed 3 bases at V and 4 bases at J, leaving 5 bases unmatched. Germline V gene lookup returns CDR1 SGHNT and CDR2 YYREEE (reference sequence). CDR3 DNA sequence: TGTGCCAGCAGCTCGTCCGGGACTAGCGGGAGGTACGAGCAGTACTTC. It translates to CASSSSGTSGRYEQYF.

This clone was found once. The chain combines TRBV11-2 with TRBJ1-3, with D perhaps matching TRBD1 (6 bases). The CDR3 sequence is 16 residues long. Trimming removed 0 bases from V and 7 bases from J, with 16 bases in between. Germline loops: CDR1 SGHAT, CDR2 FQNNGV. The CDR3 loop is CASSLDGFQGLNTIYF. CDR3 DNA: TGTGCCAGCAGCTTAGACGGTTTCCAGGGGCTGAACACCATATATTTT.

CDR3 coding DNA: TGTGCCAGCAGCAGTTGGGCTTCGTACAATGAGCAGTTCTTC. This gives the protein CASSSWASYNEQFF. The chain links TRBV28 to TRBJ2-1; D ambiguous. The CDR3 covers 14 residues. Trimming shortened V by 6 bases and J by 4 bases, and 13 bases separated the two germline ends. Looked up from germline, CDR1 is MDHEN and CDR2 is SYDVKM.

This clone was recorded a few times. The chain carries TRBV3-1 (or the pseudogene TRBV3-2) and TRBJ2-1, with 9 bases fitting TRBD2. Germline trimming cut 4 bases from V and 7 bases from J; bases unmatched to any gene: 8. The germline V gene encodes CDR1 LGHDT and CDR2 YNNKEL (reference sequence). This CDR3 spans 15 amino acids. The CDR3 coding sequence is TGTGCCAGCAGCCCTTTGGGCGGGAGGGGAAATGAGCAGTTCTTC. Protein product: CASSPLGGRGNEQFF.

V is TRBV4-1 and J is TRBJ1-2; 8 nucleotides match TRBD1. CDR1 and CDR2 from the germline V gene are MGHRA and YSYEKL. The CDR3 has 15 residues. The ends lost 7 bases at V and 5 bases at J; junction bases unmatched: 12. In DNA, the CDR3 is TGCGCCAGCACCCAGACAGGGGCGACCTCGTATGGCTACACCTTC. This codes for CASTQTGATSYGYTF.

V and J are TRBV4-2 and TRBJ2-7; perhaps TRBD1 as D (5 bases). The germline CDR1 and CDR2 sequences are LGHNA and YNFKEQ. Trimming shortened V by 4 bases and J by 2 bases, and 12 bases separated the two germline ends. The CDR3 totals 14 residues. Written as DNA, the CDR3 is TGTGCCAGCAGCCCACGACAGATTCCCTACGAGCAGTACTTC. This sequence encodes CASSPRQIPYEQYF.

This clone was picked up one time. CDR3 sequence (DNA): TGTGCCAGCAGCCCATCTTCTAGGCAGCCAAAAGGCCTCCACTTT. Amino acid sequence: CASSPSSRQPKGLHF. The chain couples TRBV16 to TRBJ1-6; D call uncertain. V was pared by 4 bases and J by 15 bases, with 22 bases between. Per germline, CDR1 KGHSY and CDR2 FQNENV. The CDR3 length is 15 residues.

This rearrangement joins TRBV3-1 (or the pseudogene TRBV3-2) to TRBJ1-2; 12 bases match TRBD1. The CDR3 covers 16 residues. With V trimmed by 6 bases and J by 2 bases, 7 bases remained unmatched. Germline V gene lookup returns CDR1 LGHDT and CDR2 YNNKEL (reference sequence). Here the CDR3 reads CASRPWDRGPNYGYTF. For the CDR3, the DNA is TGTGCCAGCAGACCTTGGGACAGGGGGCCCAACTATGGCTACACCTTC.

The rearrangement links TRBV27 to TRBJ2-7; 9 bases agree with TRBD2. The CDR3 is made up of 12 amino acids. The V segment lost 8 bases and the J segment 6 bases; nucleotides outside the gene matches: 5. CDR1 is MNHEY and CDR2 is SMNVEV in the germline V gene (reference sequence). CDR3 residues: CASATSGPEQYF. DNA of the CDR3: TGTGCCAGCGCCACTAGCGGGCCCGAGCAGTACTTC.

This chain links TRBV28 with TRBJ2-5; the match to TRBD2 covers 10 bases. Germline V gene sequence: CDR1 MDHEN, CDR2 SYDVKM. This CDR3 is 16 amino acids long. The V segment lost 6 bases and the J segment 2 bases; nucleotides outside the gene matches: 9. The CDR3 sequence is CASSPLGLAVQETQYF. In nucleotides, the CDR3 is TGTGCCAGCAGCCCCCTCGGACTAGCGGTACAAGAGACCCAGTACTTC.